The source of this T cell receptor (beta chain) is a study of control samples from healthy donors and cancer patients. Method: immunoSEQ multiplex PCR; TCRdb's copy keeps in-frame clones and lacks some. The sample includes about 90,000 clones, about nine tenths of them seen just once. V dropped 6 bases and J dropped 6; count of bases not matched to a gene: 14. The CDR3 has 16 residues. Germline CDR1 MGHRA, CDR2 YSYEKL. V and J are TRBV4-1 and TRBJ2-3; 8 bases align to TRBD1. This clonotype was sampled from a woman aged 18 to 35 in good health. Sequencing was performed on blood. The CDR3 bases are TGCGCCAGCAGTCGATCCGGGACAGGTTCATTGGATACGCAGTATTTT. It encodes CASSRSGTGSLDTQYF.